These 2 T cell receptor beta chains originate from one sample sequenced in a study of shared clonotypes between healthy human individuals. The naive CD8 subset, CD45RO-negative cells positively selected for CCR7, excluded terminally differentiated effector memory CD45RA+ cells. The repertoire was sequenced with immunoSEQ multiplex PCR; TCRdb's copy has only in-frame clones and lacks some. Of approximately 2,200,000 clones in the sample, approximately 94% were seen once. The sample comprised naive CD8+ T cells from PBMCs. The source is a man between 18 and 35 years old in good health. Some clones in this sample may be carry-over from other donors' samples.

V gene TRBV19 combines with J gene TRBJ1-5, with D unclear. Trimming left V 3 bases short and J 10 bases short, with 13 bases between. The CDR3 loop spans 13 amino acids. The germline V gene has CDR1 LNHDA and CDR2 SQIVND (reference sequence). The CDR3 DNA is TGTGCCAGTAGTATCCCAACACGGACCCCCCAGCATTTT. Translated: CASSIPTRTPQHF. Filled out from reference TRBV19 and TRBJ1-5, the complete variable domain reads DGGITQSPKYLFRKEGQNVTLSCEQNLNHDAMYWYRQDPGQGLRLIYYSQIVNDFQKGDIAEGYSVSREKKESFPLTVTSAQKNPTAFYLCASSIPTRTPQHFGDGTRLSIL.

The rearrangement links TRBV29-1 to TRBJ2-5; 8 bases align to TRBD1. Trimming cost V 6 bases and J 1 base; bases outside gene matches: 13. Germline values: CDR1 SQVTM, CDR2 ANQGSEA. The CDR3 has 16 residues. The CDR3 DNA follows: TGCAGCGTACCCAGAGGAGCAGGGGGCGTCCAAGAGACCCAGTACTTC. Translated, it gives CSVPRGAGGVQETQYF.